Shown below are 28 T cell receptor beta chains from a single sample sequenced in a study of T-cell memory formation after mild COVID-19. One entry per CDR3 protein, called by TCRdb with MiXCR from the 5' RACE reads. The repertoire has 110,000 to 150,000 distinct CDR3 sequences, 20% to 25% of them found once; the top ten carry around 22%. The source material was PBMCs or a T cell subset sorted from them (not recorded which). The receptors originated from an adult woman who had mild COVID-19 (a few samples of this study predate the infection). Cell type and time point are not known.

This clonotype has at least ten counts. This rearrangement joins TRBV2 to TRBJ1-6; tentative D call: TRBD1 (6 bases). CDR3 length: 15 residues. Germline V gene lookup returns CDR1 SNHLY and CDR2 FYNNEI. V gave up 6 bases and J gave up 1 base, with 10 bases separating them. The CDR3 DNA is TGTGCCAGCAGGATGGGGGCATCCTATAATTCACCCCTCCACTTT. Encoded protein: CASRMGASYNSPLHF.

This clonotype turned up a few times. Compared with germline, one end of the junction differs, possibly owing to a read error. This chain joins TRBV7-7 and TRBJ2-1; TRBD1 aligns across 9 bases. CDR1 and CDR2 (germline): SSHAT, FNYEAQ (reference sequence). This CDR3 is 13 amino acids long. In DNA, the CDR3 is TGTGCTAGCAGCTATACAGGGGGCAGGGAGCAGTTCTTC. It is translated as CASSYTGGREQFF.

The table lists this clonotype with a few counts. This chain connects TRBV7-9 to TRBJ2-7; D tentatively reads TRBD1 or TRBD2 (6 bases each). The V gene lost 0 bases and the J gene lost 2 bases, with 14 bases spanning the gap. This CDR3 region has 16 residues. Germline V gene lookup returns CDR1 SEHNR and CDR2 FQNEAQ (reference sequence). The CDR3 spells CASSLAGGRGTYEQYF. The CDR3, as DNA: TGTGCCAGCAGCTTAGCGGGGGGCCGGGGAACCTACGAGCAGTACTTC.

This clonotype was recorded a few times. The V gene is TRBV11-2, the J gene TRBJ2-1; tentatively, D is TRBD1 or TRBD2 (5 bases each). Germline lookup yields CDR1 SGHAT and CDR2 FQNNGV. V lost 5 bases to trimming and J lost 4 bases, with 18 bases between them. The CDR3 loop spans 16 amino acids. The CDR3 spells CASSTNPGPLYNEQFF. The CDR3 DNA sequence: TGTGCCAGCAGCACAAATCCGGGACCGCTTTACAATGAGCAGTTCTTC.

There are a few counts of this clonotype. The V and J genes are TRBV20-1 and TRBJ1-2, with no clear D. The CDR3 has 11 residues. CDR1 and CDR2 from the germline V gene are DFQATT and SNEGSKA (reference sequence). V was shortened by 1 base and J by 8 bases, with 8 bases between the two germline ends. The CDR3 DNA is TGCAGTGCTAGAGTCCTGGGGGGCTACACCTTC. Encoded protein: CSARVLGGYTF.

The V call is TRBV7-9, the J call TRBJ1-2; no clear D gene. Trimming left V 2 bases short and J 4 bases short, with 11 bases between. The CDR3 sequence is 14 residues long. Germline-derived CDR1 and CDR2 are SEHNR and FQNEAQ (reference sequence). The CDR3 sequence is CASSLSLVSYGYTF. The DNA of the CDR3 is TGTGCCAGCAGCTTATCCCTGGTTTCCTATGGCTACACCTTC.

This clonotype was picked up a small number of times. The chain carries TRBV27 and TRBJ2-3; D is uncertain. This CDR3 has 13 amino acids. Between the trimmed V and J ends, which lost 8 bases and 4 bases, there was a span of 13 bases. CDR1 and CDR2 from the germline V gene are MNHEY and SMNVEV (reference sequence). The CDR3 DNA reads as TGTGCCAGCGCCGATGGAGAGGCAGATACGCAGTATTTT. Its protein is CASADGEADTQYF.

This sequence joins TRBV6-6 and TRBJ1-5; 9 bases match TRBD1. The length of the CDR3 is 15 residues. The germline CDR1 and CDR2 sequences are MNHNY and SVGAGI (reference sequence). V was clipped by 0 bases and J by 5 bases; unmatched bases: 2. The CDR3 spells CASSYSDRGDQPQHF. Here the CDR3 DNA reads TGTGCCAGCAGTTACTCGGACAGGGGAGATCAGCCCCAGCATTTT.

The chain couples TRBV29-1 to TRBJ2-1; weak D call: TRBD2 (5 bases). The CDR3 totals 11 residues. Per the germline V gene, CDR1 is SQVTM and CDR2 is ANQGSEA. With 4 bases removed from V and 8 bases from J, the gap between germline ends came to 9 bases. The CDR3 DNA is TGCAGCGTTGGGGGAGCCCATGAGCAGTTCTTC. This translates into CSVGGAHEQFF.

The rearrangement uses TRBV7-9 and TRBJ2-1; D is ambiguous. There are 14 residues in the CDR3. CDR1 and CDR2 from the germline V gene are SEHNR and FQNEAQ (reference sequence). The V end was cut by 3 bases, the J end by 4 bases, with 10 bases between. The CDR3 nucleotides read TGTGCCAGCAGCTTTTCCCCCGGATACAATGAGCAGTTCTTC. Translated: CASSFSPGYNEQFF.

This clonotype was observed a few times. The V call is TRBV5-4, the J call TRBJ1-1, with D possibly TRBD1 on 6 matching bases. CDR1 and CDR2 (germline): SGHNT, YYREEE (reference sequence). Trimming shortened V by 0 bases and J by 3 bases, and 12 bases separated the two germline ends. The CDR3 extends over 15 amino acids. CDR3 in amino acids: CASSLGEQGHTEAFF. As DNA, the CDR3 is TGTGCCAGCAGCTTGGGTGAACAGGGCCACACTGAAGCTTTCTTT. Variable domain in full (rest from reference TRBV5-4 and TRBJ1-1): ETGVTQSPTHLIKTRGQQVTLRCSSQSGHNTVSWYQQALGQGPQFIFQYYREEENGRGNFPPRFSGLQFPNYSSELNVNALELDDSALYLCASSLGEQGHTEAFFGQGTRLTVV.

The chain recombines TRBV7-2 with TRBJ1-1; TRBD1 might be the D (6 bases). In germline, CDR1 is SGHTA, CDR2 FQGNSA. The CDR3 has 15 residues. The germline V and J ends were trimmed by 2 bases and 4 bases, with 14 bases remaining between them. The CDR3 bases are TGTGCCAGCAGCTTATTTCGGGGGGACATCACTGAAGCTTTCTTT. Translated, it gives CASSLFRGDITEAFF.

The CDR3 loop reads CASSLTGLAGSYEQYF. Here the CDR3 DNA reads TGTGCCAGCAGCTTAACAGGGCTAGCGGGGAGCTACGAGCAGTACTTC. The rearrangement joins TRBV7-3 to TRBJ2-7; 9 nucleotides agree with TRBD2. This CDR3 is 16 amino acids long. J was trimmed by 3 bases and V by 0 bases; bases with no gene match: 6. Germline-derived CDR1 and CDR2 are SGHTA and FQGTGA.

This clonotype has only one observation. The chain employs TRBV4-1 and TRBJ1-5; TRBD1 matches 9 bases. CDR1 is MGHRA and CDR2 is YSYEKL in the germline V gene. This CDR3 contains 16 residues. V shed 4 bases and J 5 bases; nucleotides not matched to a gene: 9. CDR3 nucleotides: TGCGCCAGCAGCCTACACCGGGACAGGGAGGATCAGCCCCAGCATTTT. It specifies CASSLHRDREDQPQHF.

This clonotype appeared a few times. The chain is built from TRBV5-5 and TRBJ2-2, with 7 bases identical to TRBD1. V lost 3 bases, J lost 6 bases, and 8 bases stayed unmatched. The germline V gene encodes CDR1 SGHKS and CDR2 YYEKEE (reference sequence). CDR3 length: 15 residues. The CDR3 sequence is CASSSGQTQPGELFF. The CDR3 coding sequence is TGTGCCAGCAGCTCGGGACAGACGCAGCCCGGGGAGCTGTTTTTT. Looking up the rest from reference TRBV5-5 and TRBJ2-2 gives the full variable domain: DAGVTQSPTHLIKTRGQQVTLRCSPISGHKSVSWYQQVLGQGPQFIFQYYEKEERGRGNFPDRFSARQFPNYSSELNVNALLLGDSALYLCASSSGQTQPGELFFGEGSRLTVL.

The chain carries TRBV19 and TRBJ1-1, with TRBD1 identical over 7 bases. Trimming removed 6 bases from V and 4 bases from J; junction bases left unmatched: 5. This CDR3 spans 13 amino acids. The germline CDR1 and CDR2 sequences are LNHDA and SQIVND (reference sequence). The DNA for the CDR3 is TGTGCCAGTAGATTGACAGGGACCACTGAAGCTTTCTTT. It specifies CASRLTGTTEAFF.

V and J are TRBV12-2 and TRBJ2-2; the DNA was not used to check the table's D call, TRBD2. TRBV12-2 is described as a pseudogene. The CDR3 has 15 residues. The CDR3 DNA is TGTGCAAGTCGCTGCCAGCGGGAGAACACCGGGGAGCTGTTTTTT. Its protein is CASRCQRENTGELFF.

This clonotype was recorded at least ten times. The chain is built from TRBV12-3 or TRBV12-4 and TRBJ1-1, with D possibly being TRBD1 (5 bases). With 6 bases removed from V and 3 bases from J, the gap between germline ends came to 11 bases. The CDR3 sequence is 13 residues long. The CDR3 nucleotides read TGTGCCAGCAGACATGGGGGTTACACTGAAGCTTTCTTT. This gives the protein CASRHGGYTEAFF.

The chain joins TRBV27 to TRBJ1-1; D might be TRBD1 (6 bases). The ends were cut back, 1 base at V and 7 bases at J, with 13 bases in the middle. Germline CDR1 and CDR2: MNHEY and SMNVEV (reference sequence). The CDR3 spans 14 residues. CDR3 sequence reads: CASSLYNQGNEAFF. CDR3 DNA sequence: TGTGCCAGCAGTTTATACAACCAGGGGAATGAAGCTTTCTTT.

This chain connects TRBV19 to TRBJ1-1; D call uncertain. Trimming took 3 bases from V and 4 from J, leaving 9 bases between them. Germline V gene sequence: CDR1 LNHDA, CDR2 SQIVND (reference sequence). The CDR3 is made up of 13 amino acids. The CDR3 DNA reads TGTGCCAGTAGTATGTATGGGCGCACTGAAGCTTTCTTT. It encodes CASSMYGRTEAFF.

This chain joins TRBV7-9 and TRBJ1-1; 7 positions match TRBD1. This CDR3 region has 13 residues. Germline CDR1 is SEHNR and CDR2 is FQNEAQ (reference sequence). The ends lost 4 bases at V and 6 bases at J; junction bases unmatched: 5. The CDR3 here is CASSSPTGAEAFF. The CDR3 DNA is TGTGCCAGCAGCTCTCCCACAGGGGCTGAAGCTTTCTTT.

This rearrangement joins TRBV6-4 to TRBJ2-3; TRBD2 matches 9 bases. After removal of 2 bases from V and 5 bases from J, the junction contained 8 bases not matched to a gene. This CDR3 has 16 residues. Germline V CDR1 and CDR2: MRHNA, SNTAGT. The CDR3 sequence is CASSDSRTSDIDTQYF. CDR3 DNA sequence: TGTGCCAGCAGTGACAGTCGGACTAGCGACATAGATACGCAGTATTTT.

This chain joins TRBV11-2 and TRBJ2-7; 9 bases match TRBD1. The length of the CDR3 is 14 residues. V dropped 4 bases and J dropped 4; count of bases not matched to a gene: 5. Germline CDR1 reads SGHAT; CDR2 reads FQNNGV. Written as DNA, the CDR3 is TGTGCCAGCAGCTATGGACAGGGGCTATACGAGCAGTACTTC. Amino acid sequence: CASSYGQGLYEQYF.

V is TRBV18 and J is TRBJ2-3, with D uncertain. This CDR3 has 16 amino acids. Looked up from germline, CDR1 is KGHSH and CDR2 is LQKENI. The V end lost 3 bases, the J end lost 0 bases, and 13 bases lay between the germline ends. CDR3 region: CASSPRPQDSTDTQYF. The CDR3 DNA follows: TGTGCCAGCTCACCGCGCCCCCAGGATAGCACAGATACGCAGTATTTT.

J is TRBJ2-1 and V is TRBV7-9; D might be TRBD1 (5 bases). The CDR3 has 19 amino acids. Germline V gene sequence: CDR1 SEHNR, CDR2 FQNEAQ (reference sequence). Trimming took 8 bases from V and 0 from J, leaving 26 bases between them. Here the CDR3 reads CASAFLGQDRVDSYNEQFF. The CDR3 DNA sequence: TGTGCCAGCGCTTTTTTGGGGCAGGACCGAGTGGACTCCTACAATGAGCAGTTCTTC.

The J gene is TRBJ2-7, the V gene TRBV6-4, with TRBD2 matching over 9 bases. Trimming cost V 5 bases and J 3 bases; bases outside gene matches: 8. The CDR3 consists of 15 residues. Germline V gene data show CDR1 as MRHNA and CDR2 as SNTAGT. The CDR3 here is CASSQIAGEIYEQYF. DNA for the CDR3: TGTGCCAGCAGTCAGATAGCGGGAGAGATCTACGAGCAGTACTTC.

This clonotype turned up a few times. The chain recombines TRBV11-3 with TRBJ2-7, with TRBD2 matching 9 bases. Germline V gene data show CDR1 as SGHNT and CDR2 as YENEEA. The CDR3 covers 14 residues. V lost 4 bases and J lost 2; bases outside the gene matches: 3. Here the CDR3 DNA reads TGTGCCAGCAGCTCACTAGCGGGCCCCTACGAGCAGTACTTC. Translating gives CASSSLAGPYEQYF.

The sample holds a few counts of this clonotype. This chain joins TRBV7-9 and TRBJ2-3; D may be TRBD1 (7 bases). Germline V gene data show CDR1 as SEHNR and CDR2 as FQNEAQ (reference sequence). This CDR3 is built from 15 residues. Trimming stripped 5 bases from V and 0 bases from J, with 12 bases between. CDR3 amino acids: CASSAGQSSTDTQYF. Written as DNA, the CDR3 is TGTGCCAGCAGCGCGGGACAGTCTAGCACAGATACGCAGTATTTT.